This TCR beta chain was sequenced in a study of PD-L1 blockade in urothelial cancer (TCRdb year 2017). Regarding the research as a whole: Therapy was started around 2014 for all patients, and atezolizumab 1,200 mg was administered intravenously every 3 weeks. Blood samples were analyzed at two time points: 3 weeks after treatment start (second dose) and 6 weeks after treatment start. The study was an exploratory multi-omic analysis of somatic, immune and clinical correlates of response to PD-L1 blockade with atezolizumab in urothelial cancer. Patients had an ECOG performance status of 0 or 1 and had received between 0 and 3 prior chemotherapy regimens. Whole exome sequencing and RNA sequencing of pretreatment tumors were performed alongside TCR sequencing in the same patients. Blood samples gave a median of about 150,000 T cells and some 83,000 unique TCRs, with a median clonality of 0.080. TCR sequencing covered pretreatment tumor samples and matched, serially collected peripheral blood taken before and after atezolizumab treatment. About nine tenths of the roughly 29 patients were males with bladder-origin urothelial cancer, and 18 of 29 reported a prior smoking history. Durable clinical benefit was defined as a progression-free survival longer than 6 months, and TCR features were additionally tested against progression-free survival and overall survival. Durable clinical benefit was achieved by nine patients but not by the remaining 20. Some 30 patients had pretreatment blood TCR-seq, approximately 24 had at least one posttreatment blood collection, and approximately 24 had tumor TCR-seq. On the study overall, not on this receptor specifically: Patients with durable benefit showed greater expansion of tumor-associated TCR clones in peripheral blood 3 weeks after starting treatment (n of about 21, p = 0.022). Small sample size (n ≈ 30) and many exploratory analyses mean the results are intended to be hypothesis-generating. A pretreatment peripheral blood TCR clonality below the median was linked to improved progression-free and overall survival.

The time point label corresponds to: peripheral blood 6 weeks after treatment start. The cohort comprised around 31 patients with locally advanced or metastatic urothelial carcinoma treated at Memorial Sloan Kettering on a trial protocol. Peripheral blood mononuclear cells were collected pretreatment and during treatment, at between 1 and 8 total time points per patient. The Qiagen DNeasy Blood extraction kit was used to purify genomic DNA from total PBMCs and tumor samples. PBMCs were collected pretreatment and during treatment, and were isolated and stored as previously described. Turning to this clone: Its antigen is unknown. No much larger clone is present one base from it, and per-base qualities are unavailable.

The germline V gene encodes CDR1 SGHRS and CDR2 YFSETQ. From its cysteine to its phenylalanine, the CDR3 spans 19 amino acids. The entry retains the CDR3 DNA only, 57 bases that are in frame from base 1. Ends trimmed: V by 4 bases, J by 2 bases; bases unmatched to a gene: 16. To estimate absolute template abundance from read counts, synthetic TCR analog templates were spiked into each PCR. TCRbeta CDR3 regions were amplified from genomic DNA with bias-controlled V and J gene primers using the immunoSEQ assay. Sequencing of rearranged TCRbeta segments was done at approximately 20X coverage. In the authors' own workflow: Clustering was used to correct sequencing errors, and CDR3s were annotated against IMGT so that V, D and J genes could be assigned. Out-of-frame and stop-codon sequences were excluded, and only productive TCRbeta rearrangements were used in downstream analyses. Clonality was computed as one minus Shannon entropy normalized by the log of the number of unique productive sequences. Fisher's exact test with Benjamini-Hochberg correction, at a threshold of adjusted p below 0.01, was used to find clones that differed between time points or between blood and tumor. As stored in TCRdb, this immuneACCESS dataset retains in-frame rearrangements with V and J assigned. A fraction of the clones does not appear; measured against another copy, unresolved V genes explain less than half of the discrepancy, and the remainder lacks a known reason. V, J and clone size reflect that table, while D and trimming were determined from the DNA. This sample is represented by about 110,000 clones; around 93% of them were singletons. The ten largest make up 3% to 4.5% of the sample.

This TCR was recovered from a man in his 60s with urothelial cancer. Material: PBMCs, obtained around atezolizumab (anti-PD-L1) treatment. The sequence is built from TRBV5-1 and TRBJ1-3, with TRBD1 matching 9 junction bases. The nucleotides read TGCGCCAGCAGCGCCACCGGGACAGGGACCTTTGTTGCTGGAAACACCATATATTTT. The encoded protein is CASSATGTGTFVAGNTIYF.